One sample yielded the 18 T cell receptor beta chains listed below, sequenced in a study of blood T cell repertoires in COVID-19. Assay: immunoSEQ multiplex PCR; the TCRdb copy retains only in-frame clones and omits some. The data hold 200,000 to 250,000 clones, with 80% observed a single time. Sequenced: peripheral blood. Receptors were obtained from a human donor in a cohort sampled during active COVID-19.

The chain is built from TRBV19 and TRBJ2-3; 10 bases align to TRBD2. J was trimmed by 4 bases and V by 5 bases; bases with no gene match: 9. Per germline, CDR1 LNHDA and CDR2 SQIVND (reference sequence). This CDR3 has 16 residues. CDR3 bases: TGTGCCAGTAGTCGACTAGCGGGCGGGGGGCCAGATACGCAGTATTTT. Amino acids: CASSRLAGGGPDTQYF. Using reference TRBV19 and TRBJ2-3 for the parts outside the CDR3, the full variable domain is DGGITQSPKYLFRKEGQNVTLSCEQNLNHDAMYWYRQDPGQGLRLIYYSQIVNDFQKGDIAEGYSVSREKKESFPLTVTSAQKNPTAFYLCASSRLAGGGPDTQYFGPGTRLTVL.

This chain joins TRBV6-6 and TRBJ1-6, with D unresolved. CDR3 length: 15 amino acids. Germline CDR1 MNHNY, CDR2 SVGAGI (reference sequence). V lost 4 bases and J 7 bases, leaving 14 bases between the germline ends. For the CDR3, the DNA is TGTGCCAGCAGTTCATTCCAGATCGGGAATTCACCCCTCCACTTT. Amino acid sequence: CASSSFQIGNSPLHF.

The rearrangement joins TRBV29-1 to TRBJ2-7, with D maybe TRBD2 (6 bases). The CDR3 has 12 amino acids. The ends were cut back, 0 bases at V and 9 bases at J, with 12 bases in the middle. Per the germline V gene, CDR1 is SQVTM and CDR2 is ANQGSEA. CDR3 DNA: TGCAGCGTTGAAGATCGGGGGAGTGCGCAGTACTTC. Translation: CSVEDRGSAQYF.

This chain links TRBV5-1 with TRBJ2-1, with 8 bases matching TRBD2. This CDR3 has 15 residues. CDR1 is SGHRS and CDR2 is YFSETQ in the germline V gene. V was clipped by 3 bases and J by 5 bases; unmatched bases: 7. The CDR3 is CASSSGTRTHNEQFF. CDR3 DNA: TGCGCCAGCAGCTCCGGGACTAGAACCCACAATGAGCAGTTCTTC.

J is TRBJ1-5 and V is TRBV7-2; 9 bases align to TRBD1. Germline lookup yields CDR1 SGHTA and CDR2 FQGNSA. There are 16 residues in the CDR3. Trimming took 1 base from V and 4 from J; bases not matched to a gene: 5. DNA of the CDR3: TGTGCCAGCAGCTTAGTAGGGACAGGGAGGAATCAGCCCCAGCATTTT. It codes for CASSLVGTGRNQPQHF. Combining the CDR3 with reference TRBV7-2 and TRBJ1-5 gives the whole variable domain GAGVSQSPSNKVTEKGKDVELRCDPISGHTALYWYRQSLGQGLEFLIYFQGNSAPDKSGLPSDRFSAERTGGSVSTLTIQRTQQEDSAVYLCASSLVGTGRNQPQHFGDGTRLSIL.

CDR3 residues: CASSSSEANTGQGGLTDTQYF. In DNA form, the CDR3 reads TGTGCCAGCAGCTCGAGCGAAGCAAACACCGGACAGGGCGGTTTGACAGATACGCAGTATTTT. The V gene is TRBV13, the J gene TRBJ2-3, with TRBD1 matching 8 bases. The J segment lost 3 bases and the V segment lost 4 bases, leaving 24 bases of the junction unmatched. Per germline, CDR1 PRHDT and CDR2 FYEKMQ (reference sequence). This CDR3 is 21 amino acids long.

This clone was picked up many times. The CDR3, as DNA: TGTGCCAGCAGTTACTCGCGGACAGGGAGGAACACCATATATTTT. Translating gives CASSYSRTGRNTIYF. The V and J genes are TRBV6-5 and TRBJ1-3; 8 positions match TRBD1. The V gene's germline CDR1 is MNHEY and CDR2 SVGAGI. This CDR3 spans 15 amino acids. Unmatched junction bases numbered 5, after V lost 0 bases and J lost 7 bases.

This clone was picked up a small number of times. V is TRBV28 and J is TRBJ1-2; TRBD1 matches at 9 bases. This CDR3 spans 12 amino acids. Germline trimming cut 7 bases from V and 4 bases from J; bases unmatched to any gene: 1. Germline CDR1 is MDHEN and CDR2 is SYDVKM. CDR3 in DNA: TGTGCCAGCACGGACAGGGGCTATGGCTACACCTTC. Translating it yields CASTDRGYGYTF.

This chain connects TRBV20-1 to TRBJ1-4; possibly TRBD1 for D (6 bases). CDR1 and CDR2 (germline): DFQATT, SNEGSKA (reference sequence). The CDR3 sequence is 15 residues long. V shed 3 bases and J shed 6 bases, with 17 bases lying between them. The CDR3 sequence: CSASGGGGGDEKLFF. The CDR3 bases are TGCAGTGCTAGTGGTGGGGGGGGCGGAGATGAAAAACTGTTTTTT.

This clone came up a few times. The V call is TRBV6-5, the J call TRBJ2-3; D ambiguous. Trimming took off 6 bases at V and 4 bases at J, with 11 bases between the two ends. Germline V lookup: CDR1 MNHEY, CDR2 SVGAGI. The CDR3 covers 13 residues. CDR3 sequence (DNA): TGTGCCAGCAGCCTAAGAGACTCAGATACGCAGTATTTT. Amino acid sequence: CASSLRDSDTQYF.

The V and J genes are TRBV2 and TRBJ1-5; a weak D match, TRBD1 (6 bases). Trimming stripped 6 bases from V and 4 bases from J, with 13 bases between. The CDR3 is 14 residues long. Germline lookup yields CDR1 SNHLY and CDR2 FYNNEI. The CDR3 bases are TGTGCCAGCAGGTCCGGGACATCTAATCAGCCCCAGCATTTT. It encodes CASRSGTSNQPQHF. The full variable domain, in which reference TRBV2 and TRBJ1-5 provide the parts outside the CDR3, is EPEVTQTPSHQVTQMGQEVILRCVPISNHLYFYWYRQILGQKVEFLVSFYNNEISEKSEIFDDQFSVERPDGSNFTLKIRSTKLEDSAMYFCASRSGTSNQPQHFGDGTRLSIL.

The chain is built from TRBV5-1 and TRBJ1-3; no definite D call. V was shortened by 7 bases and J by 0 bases, with 8 bases between the two germline ends. This CDR3 is built from 13 residues. Per germline, CDR1 SGHRS and CDR2 YFSETQ. CDR3 amino acids: CASQISSGNTIYF. For the CDR3, the DNA is TGCGCCAGCCAGATATCCTCTGGAAACACCATATATTTT.

The rearrangement links TRBV2 to TRBJ2-1; D perhaps matches TRBD1 (7 bases). Germline-derived CDR1 and CDR2 are SNHLY and FYNNEI. V was pared by 6 bases and J by 3 bases, with 15 bases between. The CDR3 totals 15 residues. As DNA, the CDR3 is TGTGCCAGCAGCGCCGCGGGACAGAACTACAATGAGCAGTTCTTC. Its protein is CASSAAGQNYNEQFF. Filled out from reference TRBV2 and TRBJ2-1, the complete variable domain reads EPEVTQTPSHQVTQMGQEVILRCVPISNHLYFYWYRQILGQKVEFLVSFYNNEISEKSEIFDDQFSVERPDGSNFTLKIRSTKLEDSAMYFCASSAAGQNYNEQFFGPGTRLTVL.

V is TRBV19 and J is TRBJ2-7, with a possible D match to TRBD2 (6 bases). CDR3 length: 14 residues. V was shortened by 6 bases and J by 5 bases, with 17 bases between the two germline ends. CDR1 and CDR2 from the germline V gene are LNHDA and SQIVND (reference sequence). This chain's CDR3 is CASSAGRGWDEQYF. CDR3 nucleotides: TGTGCCAGTAGCGCTGGACGGGGGTGGGACGAGCAGTACTTC.

This sequence joins TRBV28 and TRBJ1-4; D may be TRBD1 (6 bases). The CDR3 consists of 15 residues. Germline V gene lookup returns CDR1 MDHEN and CDR2 SYDVKM. V gave up 5 bases and J gave up 3 bases, with 13 bases separating them. CDR3 in amino acids: CASSLTGRANEKLFF. In DNA, the CDR3 is TGTGCCAGCAGTCTAACAGGGAGGGCTAATGAAAAACTGTTTTTT.

This sequence joins TRBV5-5 and TRBJ1-6; 7 bases agree with TRBD1. Germline V gene sequence: CDR1 SGHKS, CDR2 YYEKEE (reference sequence). The CDR3 contains 15 residues. Germline trimming cut 4 bases from V and 9 bases from J; bases unmatched to any gene: 10. CDR3 residues: CASSRPTGTASPLHF. CDR3 bases: TGTGCCAGCAGCCGACCGACAGGGACAGCTTCACCCCTCCACTTT.

V is TRBV5-6 and J is TRBJ2-7, with D perhaps matching TRBD1 (5 bases). The germline gives CDR1 SGHDT, CDR2 YYEEEE. The V and J ends lost 2 bases and 2 bases respectively, with 8 bases between them. This CDR3 is built from 13 residues. The CDR3 DNA is TGTGCCAGCAGCTTTTGGACACCCTACGAGCAGTACTTC. It codes for CASSFWTPYEQYF.

The CDR3 coding sequence is TGTGCCAGCAGCTTAACGGACAGCAATGAGCAGTTCTTC. Encoded protein: CASSLTDSNEQFF. The chain uses TRBV7-2 and TRBJ2-1, with a tentative D call TRBD1 (6 bases). Trimming cost V 2 bases and J 6 bases, with 8 bases left between them. The V gene's germline CDR1 is SGHTA and CDR2 FQGNSA. This CDR3 has 13 residues. Based on the CDR3 plus reference TRBV7-2 and TRBJ2-1, the full variable domain is GAGVSQSPSNKVTEKGKDVELRCDPISGHTALYWYRQSLGQGLEFLIYFQGNSAPDKSGLPSDRFSAERTGGSVSTLTIQRTQQEDSAVYLCASSLTDSNEQFFGPGTRLTVL.